The source of this T cell receptor beta chain is a study of OX40 agonist ivuxolimab in advanced cancers. Background on the study: Ivuxolimab, which is an agonistic anti-OX40 (CD134) antibody, was administered to the patients. Prior anti-PD-1, anti-PD-L1 or anti-CTLA-4 therapy was allowed; 30% to 40% had some.

The assay was immunoSEQ multiplex PCR, and TCRdb's table has in-frame clones only and misses some. The sample has fewer than 35,000 clones; roughly 71% are singletons. Patients were excluded for autoimmune disease history or systemic immunosuppression. This clone has a single count. Its antigen is not known. Trimming removed 4 bases at V and 4 bases at J, with 15 bases between. CDR1 is SNHLY and CDR2 is FYNNEI in the germline V gene. This CDR3 comprises 15 residues. Study observations and caveats: Clones of CD4+ and CD8+ blood T cells grew by week 6 at doses of 0.1 to 3.0 mg/kg.

Specimen: CD4+ or CD8+ T cells sorted from blood, collected in a trial of the OX40 agonist ivuxolimab. This clonotype was obtained from an adult with an advanced solid tumor such as melanoma, head and neck, liver or kidney cancer. The V gene is TRBV2, the J gene TRBJ2-3; D is possibly TRBD1 (6 bases). CDR3 region: CASSGGLRFSDTQYF. CDR3 nucleotide sequence: TGTGCCAGCAGTGGGGGGCTCAGGTTCTCAGATACGCAGTATTTT. Supplemented by reference TRBV2 and TRBJ2-3, the full variable domain reads EPEVTQTPSHQVTQMGQEVILRCVPISNHLYFYWYRQILGQKVEFLVSFYNNEISEKSEIFDDQFSVERPDGSNFTLKIRSTKLEDSAMYFCASSGGLRFSDTQYFGPGTRLTVL.